A selection of T cell receptor beta chains follows, all from one sample in a study of blood T cell repertoires in COVID-19. This table comes from immunoSEQ multiplex PCR, and its TCRdb copy is limited to in-frame clones, with some not included. The sample holds 90,000 or so clones, roughly 80% seen once. Input material: peripheral blood. These receptors all come from a man aged 80 or over with active or convalescent COVID-19. Each CDR3 is given with its conserved first and last residue. The D gene is left open where the match is weak. A row's size may be missing; if present it is once, few, many or a size class.

V gene	clone size	D gene	J gene	CDR3 protein	CDR3 DNA
TRBV20-1	once	NA	TRBJ1-2	CSASLPFSYGYTF	TGCAGTGCTAGTTTACCATTTAGTTATGGCTACACCTTC
TRBV2	once	NA	TRBJ2-1	CASSEYVGLVRGYNEQFF	TGTGCCAGCAGTGAATACGTGGGACTCGTTAGGGGCTACAATGAGCAGTTCTTC
TRBV10-1	many	NA	TRBJ2-1	CASSPREAYNEQFF	TGCGCCAGCAGTCCCCGAGAGGCATACAATGAGCAGTTCTTC
TRBV5-1	NA	NA	TRBJ1-6	CASSSTGRVENSPLHF	TGCGCCAGCAGCTCCACGGGGAGGGTGGAAAATTCACCCCTCCACTTT
TRBV4-1	NA	TRBD1	TRBJ2-7	CASSQGGTGIHYEQYF	TGCGCCAGCAGCCAAGGTGGGACAGGGATTCACTACGAGCAGTACTTC
TRBV7-9	NA	NA	TRBJ1-5	CASSRGGGEYSNQPQHF	TGTGCCAGCAGCCGAGGGGGAGGGGAGTATAGCAATCAGCCCCAGCATTTT
TRBV4-2	few	NA	TRBJ2-7	CASSPRQGSYEQYF	TGTGCCAGCAGCCCCCGGCAGGGGTCCTACGAGCAGTACTTC
TRBV16	NA	NA	TRBJ2-1	CASSQRSGRNNEQFF	TGTGCCAGCAGCCAAAGGAGCGGCCGGAACAATGAGCAGTTCTTC
TRBV18	NA	NA	TRBJ2-2	CASSPMTAGSTGELFF	TGTGCCAGCTCACCAATGACGGCAGGGTCCACCGGGGAGCTGTTTTTT
TRBV30	few	TRBD2	TRBJ2-2	CAWSPTRLAGWSNTGELFF	TGTGCCTGGAGTCCGACAAGACTAGCAGGCTGGTCGAACACCGGGGAGCTGTTTTTT
TRBV5-8	NA	NA	TRBJ1-4	CASSLVRGVTNEKLFF	TGTGCCAGCAGCTTGGTACGAGGAGTGACTAATGAAAAACTGTTTTTT
TRBV11-2	NA	NA	TRBJ1-2	CASSLGARLGYTF	TGTGCCAGCAGCTTAGGGGCCAGGCTGGGCTACACCTTC
TRBV5-1	NA	TRBD1	TRBJ1-2	CASSLAGDSAYGYTF	TGCGCCAGCAGCTTGGCCGGGGACAGTGCCTATGGCTACACCTTC
TRBV28	NA	TRBD1	TRBJ1-2	CASTPETGALGYTF	TGTGCCAGCACCCCTGAGACAGGGGCCCTTGGCTACACCTTC
TRBV2	NA	NA	TRBJ2-1	CASSGGLQNNEQFF	TGTGCCAGCAGTGGGGGACTGCAGAACAATGAGCAGTTCTTC
TRBV3-1/TRBV3-2	few	TRBD1	TRBJ1-6	CASSPTGANSPLHF	TGTGCCAGCAGCCCGACAGGGGCGAATTCACCCCTCCACTTT
TRBV5-1	NA	TRBD1	TRBJ1-1	CASSGSGTGRSDEAFF	TGCGCCAGCAGCGGCTCCGGGACAGGGAGGTCCGATGAAGCTTTCTTT
TRBV7-9	NA	NA	TRBJ2-3	CASSQAGADTQYF	TGTGCCAGCAGCCAGGCAGGGGCGGATACGCAGTATTTT
TRBV2	NA	TRBD2	TRBJ2-3	CASTGGVSTDTQYF	TGTGCCAGCACGGGGGGGGTTAGCACAGATACGCAGTATTTT
TRBV18	NA	NA	TRBJ1-1	CASSGLMNTEAFF	TGTGCCAGCTCCGGACTTATGAACACTGAAGCTTTCTTT
TRBV27	NA	NA	TRBJ1-6	CASGLPVGGGTNSPLHF	TGTGCCAGCGGACTCCCTGTGGGCGGGGGCACTAATTCACCCCTCCACTTT
TRBV5-1	NA	NA	TRBJ2-5	CASSLNAGGETQYF	TGCGCCAGCAGCTTGAATGCAGGCGGGGAGACCCAGTACTTC
TRBV5-1	NA	NA	TRBJ1-6	CASSFGGGNNSPLHF	TGCGCCAGCAGCTTCGGCGGGGGGAATAATTCACCCCTCCACTTT
TRBV18	NA	TRBD1	TRBJ2-1	CASSPLGTENEQFF	TGTGCCAGCTCACCACTCGGGACAGAGAATGAGCAGTTCTTC
TRBV10-2	NA	TRBD1	TRBJ1-4	CASKQGEFNEKLFF	TGCGCCAGCAAACAGGGGGAATTCAATGAAAAACTGTTTTTT
TRBV5-1	NA	TRBD1	TRBJ2-7	CASQTGSFGEQYF	TGCGCCAGTCAGACAGGGAGCTTCGGCGAGCAGTACTTC
TRBV2	NA	NA	TRBJ2-1	CASSAVVYNEQFF	TGTGCCAGCAGTGCGGTGGTTTACAATGAGCAGTTCTTC
TRBV7-9	NA	NA	TRBJ1-2	CASSLAGAGYGYTF	TGTGCCAGCAGCTTAGCAGGGGCGGGGTATGGCTACACCTTC
TRBV28	NA	TRBD2	TRBJ2-7	CASSFPGGYEQYF	TGTGCCAGCAGCTTCCCGGGGGGCTACGAGCAGTACTTC
TRBV5-5	NA	TRBD1	TRBJ1-5	CASSYMTGGDQPQHF	TGTGCCAGCAGCTACATGACAGGGGGGGATCAGCCCCAGCATTTT
TRBV7-2	NA	NA	TRBJ2-4	CASSPGASIPKNIQYF	TGTGCCAGCAGCCCGGGCGCTAGCATCCCCAAAAACATTCAGTACTTC
TRBV19	NA	TRBD1	TRBJ1-4	CASSPGGSGANEKLFF	TGTGCCAGTAGTCCAGGGGGCTCGGGTGCTAATGAAAAACTGTTTTTT
TRBV2	NA	NA	TRBJ2-1	CASSAGPYNEQFF	TGTGCCAGCAGCGCGGGGCCTTACAATGAGCAGTTCTTC
TRBV28	NA	NA	TRBJ1-2	CASSESPGRDGYTF	TGTGCCAGCAGTGAAAGTCCTGGTAGAGATGGCTACACCTTC
TRBV19	NA	TRBD1	TRBJ2-1	CASRQGGEQFF	TGTGCCAGCCGACAGGGTGGTGAGCAGTTCTTC
TRBV1	few	NA	TRBJ1-5	CTSSQGGGTKTRTGGNQPQHF	TGCACCAGCAGCCAAGGAGGCGGGACAAAGACTAGAACAGGGGGCAATCAGCCCCAGCATTTT
TRBV19	NA	TRBD1	TRBJ1-5	CASSMKGGHQPQHF	TGTGCCAGTAGTATGAAAGGGGGCCATCAGCCCCAGCATTTT
TRBV3-1/TRBV3-2	once	TRBD1	TRBJ1-2	CASSQHGQGNYGYTF	TGTGCCAGCAGCCAACACGGACAGGGGAACTATGGCTACACCTTC
TRBV4-3	NA	NA	TRBJ2-5	CASSQDTAGLETQYF	TGCGCCAGCAGCCAAGATACGGCAGGGCTAGAGACCCAGTACTTC
TRBV21-1	NA	NA	TRBJ1-2	CASSKVLRGKGGQNYGYTF	TGTGCCAGCAGCAAAGTCCTACGAGGGAAAGGAGGACAGAACTATGGCTACACCTTC
TRBV4-1	once	TRBD1	TRBJ2-7	CASSQGRQGFEQYF	TGCGCCAGCAGCCAGGGACGACAGGGTTTCGAGCAGTACTTC
TRBV7-8	once	NA	TRBJ2-3	CASSLHPRTASTDTQYF	TGTGCCAGCAGCTTACACCCCCGGACAGCTAGCACAGATACGCAGTATTTT